This TCR beta chain was identified in a study of regulatory T cells in long-lasting Graves disease. Study-level points and caveats: TCR diversity was lower in persistent Graves' patients than in newly diagnosed ones.

The CDR3 is 15 residues long. Germline values: CDR1 MNHNY, CDR2 SVGAGI (reference sequence). The time point here: newly diagnosed GD, antithyroid drugs for less than 3 months. RNA extracted from PBMCs served as the sequencing template. As collected, the peripheral blood samples measured approximately 10 milliliters each and went into EDTA tubes. Comments on this clonotype: Its antigen remains unidentified. Just one base apart from a much larger clone, this may be a read error.

CDR3 regions were amplified by Arm-PCR using iRepertoire HTBI primers to build TCR beta libraries. One entry per CDR3 protein results from TCRdb running MiXCR on the multiplex PCR reads. The sample yields about 540,000 distinct CDR3 sequences, less than 15% seen once. This sample was shared with a second study, whose subject was T cells in Graves' hyperthyroidism and ophthalmopathy. As that study records: A lack of ophthalmopathy progression within 18 months defined stable Graves' hyperthyroidism. With the HTBI primer set, the TCR CDR3 went through a first round of RT-PCR.

This chain joins TRBV6-6 and TRBJ2-7, with 9 positions matching TRBD2. Sequences were derived from peripheral blood mononuclear cells (PBMCs), sampled at new diagnosis, from a patient treated with antithyroid drugs. This sequence was found in a man between 25 and 39 years old with Graves disease. DNA for the CDR3: TGTGCCAACAGTTACTCGGCTAGCGGGGCCTACGAGCAGTACTTC. Its protein product is CANSYSASGAYEQYF.